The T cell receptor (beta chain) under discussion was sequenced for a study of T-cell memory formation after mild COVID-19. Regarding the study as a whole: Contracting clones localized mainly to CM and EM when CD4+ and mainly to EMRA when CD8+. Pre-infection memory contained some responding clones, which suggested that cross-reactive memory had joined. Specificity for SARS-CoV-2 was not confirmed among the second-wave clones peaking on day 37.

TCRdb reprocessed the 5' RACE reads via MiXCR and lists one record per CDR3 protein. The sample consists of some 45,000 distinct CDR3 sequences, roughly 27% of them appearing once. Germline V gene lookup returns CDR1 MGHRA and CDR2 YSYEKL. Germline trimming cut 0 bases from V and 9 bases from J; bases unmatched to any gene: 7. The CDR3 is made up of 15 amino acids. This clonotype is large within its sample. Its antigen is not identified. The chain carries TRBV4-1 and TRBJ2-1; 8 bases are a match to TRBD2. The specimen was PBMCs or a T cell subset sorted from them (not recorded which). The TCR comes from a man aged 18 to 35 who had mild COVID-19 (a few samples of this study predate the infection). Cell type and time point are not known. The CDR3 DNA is TGCGCCAGCAGCCAAGATTCCGGGGGGGCCGGTGAGCAGTTCTTC. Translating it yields CASSQDSGGAGEQFF.